Listed below are T cell receptor beta chains from one sample, sequenced in a study of CD8 T cells in Susac syndrome. In TCRdb, the immunoSEQ multiplex PCR reads were re-called with MiXCR into one record per CDR3 protein. Here the sample spans 150,000 to 200,000 distinct CDR3 sequences, over 90% being singletons. Sequences were obtained from CD8+ T cells from PBMCs. These receptors originate from a human donor with Susac syndrome. The CDR3 runs from the conserved cysteine through the conserved F or W. The order of the fields is J gene, clone size, V gene, D gene, CDR3 DNA, CDR3 protein. A D gene is named only where the DNA matches it firmly. Clone size is given for some rows only: seen once, a few or many times, or a class if the clone is expanded.

>TRBJ1-2|.|TRBV12-3/TRBV12-4|TRBD1
TGTGCCAGCAGTTTATTTGCGAGGACAGGCTATGGCTACACCTTC
CASSLFARTGYGYTF
>TRBJ1-1|.|TRBV10-3|.
TGTGCCATCAGTATTAAACTGGGGGACACTGAAGCTTTCTTT
CAISIKLGDTEAFF
>TRBJ2-7|.|TRBV20-1|TRBD2
TGCAGTGCTAGAGGGGTCGGACTAGCCTACGAGCAGTACTTC
CSARGVGLAYEQYF
>TRBJ2-2|once|TRBV7-9|TRBD1
TGTGCCAGCAGCTCGATCGGGACAGGGGGTTTCACCGGGGAGCTGTTTTTT
CASSSIGTGGFTGELFF
>TRBJ2-1|.|TRBV4-1|.
TGCGCCAGCGCAAGAAGCTCCTACAATGAGCAGTTCTTC
CASARSSYNEQFF
>TRBJ1-2|.|TRBV29-1|TRBD1
TGCAGCGACCGTGGGCCGGGACAGGGGGATGGCTACACCTTC
CSDRGPGQGDGYTF
>TRBJ2-1|.|TRBV30|.
TGTGCCTGGAGTCCCCCGGGGCTAAACTACAATGAGCAGTTCTTC
CAWSPPGLNYNEQFF
>TRBJ2-2|few|TRBV19|.
TGTGCCAGTAGGGGACAGAACACCGGGGAGCTGTTTTTT
CASRGQNTGELFF
>TRBJ1-5|.|TRBV3-1|TRBD1
TGTGCCAGCAGCCATGGACAGGCCCGGGAGCCCCAGCATTTT
CASSHGQAREPQHF
>TRBJ1-1|.|TRBV6-5|.
TGTGCCAGCAGTACCTCGTCTCGGGACCCTCGGGCTTTCTTT
CASSTSSRDPRAFF
>TRBJ2-5|.|TRBV15|.
TGTGCCACCAGCAGGGACCGACAGGTTGAAGAGACCCAGTACTTC
CATSRDRQVEETQYF
>TRBJ2-1|.|TRBV5-6|.
TGTGCCAGCAGCTTGGCGGGTTCAGACTATTTGTTCTTC
CASSLAGSDYLFF
>TRBJ2-7|few|TRBV3-1|.
TGTGCCAGCAGCCAAACTAGCAGCTACGAGCAGTACTTC
CASSQTSSYEQYF
>TRBJ1-6|.|TRBV4-1|.
TGCGCCAGCAGCCAAGGGGGATGGAAGTCACCCCTCCACTTT
CASSQGGWKSPLHF
>TRBJ2-7|.|TRBV27|TRBD2
TGTGCCAGCAGTTTCCGGGGACTAGCTGACGAGCAGTACTTC
CASSFRGLADEQYF
>TRBJ2-7|.|TRBV3-1|.
TGTGCCAGCAGCCAAACTAGCTTATCCTACGAGCAGTACTTC
CASSQTSLSYEQYF
>TRBJ2-5|once|TRBV20-1|TRBD2
TGCAGTGCTAAACTTTTGCGGGGGGAGGAGACCCAGTACTTC
CSAKLLRGEETQYF
>TRBJ1-6|.|TRBV25-1|.
TGTGCCAGCAGTGGGGGGGATCGGTCACCCCTCCACTTT
CASSGGDRSPLHF
>TRBJ2-1|.|TRBV3-1|TRBD2
TGTGCCAGCAGCCAAGACGCGGGAGGACCCAATGAGCAGTTCTTC
CASSQDAGGPNEQFF
>TRBJ2-1|.|TRBV30|.
TGTGCCTGGAGTACGGACCCCACCTACAATGAGCAGTTCTTC
CAWSTDPTYNEQFF
>TRBJ2-1|once|TRBV4-1|TRBD2
TGCGCCAGCAGCCAAGGATTGGGGGGGGGTAACAATGAGCAGTTCTTC
CASSQGLGGGNNEQFF
>TRBJ2-2|.|TRBV7-9|TRBD2
TGTGCCAGCAGCTTACCACACGTGAGCGGGAGGGCCCCCGGGGAGCTGTTTTTT
CASSLPHVSGRAPGELFF
>TRBJ2-3|.|TRBV7-2|TRBD2
TGTGCCAGCAGCCCCCGGACTAGTGACACGCAGTATTTT
CASSPRTSDTQYF
>TRBJ2-3|.|TRBV29-1|.
TGCAGCGTTGGGGATACGCAGTATTTT
CSVGDTQYF
>TRBJ2-5|.|TRBV13|.
TGTGCCAGCAGCTTAGATTGGGAGAAAGAGACCCAGTACTTC
CASSLDWEKETQYF
>TRBJ1-2|.|TRBV29-1|TRBD1
TGCAGCGCCTCGACAGGGGACTATGGCTACACCTTC
CSASTGDYGYTF
>TRBJ2-7|.|TRBV21-1|.
TGTGCCAGCAACTACGAGCAGTACTTC
CASNYEQYF
>TRBJ2-7|once|TRBV3-1|TRBD2
TGTGCCAGCAGCCGAGCAACTAGCGGGGGAACCTACGAGCAGTACTTC
CASSRATSGGTYEQYF
>TRBJ1-2|.|TRBV29-1|.
TGCAGCGTGAGGGCGTTGACAGATGGCTACACCTTC
CSVRALTDGYTF
>TRBJ2-2|.|TRBV4-1|TRBD2
TGCGCCAGCCACGCGGGGGGGGCCGGGGAGCTGTTTTTT
CASHAGGAGELFF
>TRBJ2-7|.|TRBV30|.
TGTGCCTGGAGTTTCGGGACCTACGAGCAGTACTTC
CAWSFGTYEQYF